Following are 27 T cell receptor beta chains from one sample sequenced in a study of cytomegalovirus exposure and HLA in healthy donors. The PCR was carried out with 60 Vbeta primers and 13 Jbeta primers. Libraries were prepared by immunoSEQ multiplex PCR; TCRdb keeps only in-frame clonotypes and omits some of them. The sample includes about 150,000 clones, about a tenth seen only once; the top ten take approximately 1.8%. Source material: PBMCs. The receptors come from a male donor in good health and CMV-seronegative.

This clone was detected a few times. The chain couples TRBV9 to TRBJ1-1, with no clear D. Germline CDR1 SGDLS, CDR2 YYNGEE. This CDR3 comprises 12 residues. V lost 4 bases, J lost 10 bases, and 14 bases lay in between. For the CDR3, the DNA is TGTGCCAGCAGCCATCCCCCGAGTCCAGCTTTCTTT. This gives the protein CASSHPPSPAFF.

This clone was picked up a small number of times. V is TRBV13 and J is TRBJ2-2, with 10 bases identical to TRBD2. J was trimmed by 6 bases and V by 0 bases; bases with no gene match: 13. CDR1 is PRHDT, CDR2 FYEKMQ, per germline (reference sequence). CDR3 length: 19 amino acids. The CDR3 DNA is TGTGCCAGCAGCTTAGGCCTCGGGCTAGCGGGAGCACGCGCCGGGGAGCTGTTTTTT. It specifies CASSLGLGLAGARAGELFF.

This clone was found a few times. The genes are TRBV19 and TRBJ1-1; TRBD1 matches 12 bases. The CDR3 is made up of 17 amino acids. V shed 0 bases, J shed 5 bases, and the junction held 7 bases outside the gene matches. Germline CDR1 reads LNHDA; CDR2 reads SQIVND (reference sequence). For the CDR3, the DNA is TGTGCCAGTAGTATAGATCAGGGACAGGGGGCGAGGACTGAAGCTTTCTTT. Amino acids: CASSIDQGQGARTEAFF.

With respect to this clone: One end of the junction varies from germline; a read error may be responsible. The chain carries TRBV6-5 and TRBJ2-4; 10 bases fit TRBD1. The CDR3 runs to 16 residues. The germline gives CDR1 MNHEY, CDR2 SVGAGI. The CDR3 loop is CASSYATGTGENVQYF. The CDR3 DNA follows: TGTGCCAGCAGTTACGCGACCGGGACAGGGGAAAACGTTCAGTACTTC.

This clone was observed a handful of times. The chain uses TRBV7-2 and TRBJ2-1, with D perhaps matching TRBD1 (5 bases). CDR3 size: 15 residues. Trimming took 4 bases from V and 3 from J, leaving 13 bases between them. Germline loops: CDR1 SGHTA, CDR2 FQGNSA. The CDR3 DNA reads TGTGCCAGCAGCTCCCGACTGGACAACTACAATGAGCAGTTCTTC. Translation: CASSSRLDNYNEQFF.

The J gene is TRBJ2-2, the V gene TRBV7-9; 7 bases agree with TRBD1. The germline V gene has CDR1 SEHNR and CDR2 FQNEAQ (reference sequence). CDR3 length: 15 residues. After removal of 5 bases from V and 0 bases from J, the junction contained 3 bases not matched to a gene. The CDR3 coding sequence is TGTGCCAGCAGCCGGACAGGCGCGAACACCGGGGAGCTGTTTTTT. This gives the protein CASSRTGANTGELFF. The whole variable domain, remainder taken from reference TRBV7-9 and TRBJ2-2, is DTGVSQNPRHKITKRGQNVTFRCDPISEHNRLYWYRQTLGQGPEFLTYFQNEAQLEKSRLLSDRFSAERPKGSFSTLEIQRTEQGDSAMYLCASSRTGANTGELFFGEGSRLTVL.

Comments on this clone: Other DNA sequences in this sample translate to the same CDR3. The V call is TRBV4-3, the J call TRBJ1-5; 11 bases are shared with TRBD1. Germline CDR1 and CDR2: LGHNA and YSLEER. With V trimmed by 0 bases and J by 7 bases, 14 bases remained unmatched. CDR3 length: 19 residues. CDR3 DNA: TGCGCCAGCAGCCAAGATTATAAAGGGACAGGGGGAAGCTCCCAGCCCCAGCATTTT. Translating it yields CASSQDYKGTGGSSQPQHF.

The chain is built from TRBV28 and TRBJ1-6; 10 bases are shared with TRBD1. The CDR3 has 15 residues. Germline V gene lookup returns CDR1 MDHEN and CDR2 SYDVKM. Trimming cost V 6 bases and J 7 bases; bases outside gene matches: 6. CDR3 region: CASSLSGQGNSPLHF. For the CDR3, the DNA is TGTGCCAGCAGCCTCTCGGGACAGGGGAATTCACCCCTCCACTTT.

This clone was seen a handful of times. The genes are TRBV28 and TRBJ2-7; tentatively, D is TRBD2 (6 bases). The CDR3 runs 20 residues. Germline CDR1 is MDHEN and CDR2 is SYDVKM. Trimming left V 5 bases short and J 1 base short, with 30 bases between. The CDR3 DNA sequence: TGTGCCAGCAGTGCCCCACGACGTAGGAGGGTAGGGCGTTCGTCCTACGAGCAGTACTTC. Protein product: CASSAPRRRRVGRSSYEQYF. Complete variable domain (other parts from reference TRBV28 and TRBJ2-7): DVKVTQSSRYLVKRTGEKVFLECVQDMDHENMFWYRQDPGLGLRLIYFSYDVKMKEKGDIPEGYSVSREKKERFSLILESASTNQTSMYLCASSAPRRRRVGRSSYEQYFGPGTRLTVT.

V and J are TRBV5-8 and TRBJ1-5, with D hard to call. The germline V and J ends were trimmed by 4 bases and 7 bases, with 24 bases remaining between them. The CDR3 contains 17 residues. The germline V gene encodes CDR1 SGHTS and CDR2 YDEGEE. CDR3 residues: CASSPAGLQIGKQPQHF. In nucleotides, the CDR3 is TGTGCCAGCAGCCCGGCGGGGTTGCAGATAGGGAAACAGCCCCAGCATTTT.

The chain carries TRBV7-9 and TRBJ2-1; TRBD1 matches 7 bases. The germline CDR1 and CDR2 sequences are SEHNR and FQNEAQ (reference sequence). The CDR3 loop spans 15 amino acids. Trimming removed 4 bases from V and 3 bases from J; junction bases left unmatched: 6. The CDR3 protein is CASSSLGQIYNEQFF. The CDR3 region has the DNA TGTGCCAGCAGCTCTTTGGGACAGATCTACAATGAGCAGTTCTTC. Full variable domain (outside the CDR3, taken from reference TRBV7-9 and TRBJ2-1): DTGVSQNPRHKITKRGQNVTFRCDPISEHNRLYWYRQTLGQGPEFLTYFQNEAQLEKSRLLSDRFSAERPKGSFSTLEIQRTEQGDSAMYLCASSSLGQIYNEQFFGPGTRLTVL.

This clone was observed a handful of times. The chain employs TRBV18 and TRBJ1-2; D perhaps matches TRBD1 (6 bases). Germline CDR1 is KGHSH and CDR2 is LQKENI. The CDR3 is 16 residues long. V lost 5 bases, J lost 1 base, and 17 bases lay in between. CDR3 in DNA: TGTGCCAGCTCAGTGACCCGGGACACGCTTAACTATGGCTACACCTTC. Residues: CASSVTRDTLNYGYTF. Variable domain in full (rest from reference TRBV18 and TRBJ1-2): NAGVMQNPRHLVRRRGQEARLRCSPMKGHSHVYWYRQLPEEGLKFMVYLQKENIIDESGMPKERFSAEFPKEGPSILRIQQVVRGDSAAYFCASSVTRDTLNYGYTFGSGTRLTVV.

V is TRBV28 and J is TRBJ1-1; maybe TRBD1 (6 bases). Trimming took off 6 bases at V and 6 bases at J, with 20 bases between the two ends. The CDR3 is 15 residues long. Germline V lookup: CDR1 MDHEN, CDR2 SYDVKM. CDR3 protein: CASSRAGVGVPEAFF. CDR3 nucleotide sequence: TGTGCCAGCAGCAGAGCAGGGGTGGGAGTCCCTGAAGCTTTCTTT.

The chain uses TRBV19 and TRBJ2-3; 7 bases align to TRBD2. The germline gives CDR1 LNHDA, CDR2 SQIVND (reference sequence). V was clipped by 7 bases and J by 4 bases; unmatched bases: 8. This CDR3 is 14 amino acids long. The CDR3 DNA follows: TGTGCCAGTACTAAGCGGGATATATCAGATACGCAGTATTTT. This encodes CASTKRDISDTQYF.

This sequence joins TRBV9 and TRBJ2-1; TRBD2 matches at 8 bases. CDR1 and CDR2 (germline): SGDLS, YYNGEE. This CDR3 comprises 15 residues. The trim removed 4 bases at V and 4 bases at J, leaving 7 bases unmatched. The CDR3 is CASSPELADYNEQFF. The CDR3 DNA follows: TGTGCCAGCAGCCCCGAACTAGCGGATTACAATGAGCAGTTCTTC.

The rearrangement links TRBV28 to TRBJ2-7; 7 nucleotides line up with TRBD1. CDR1 MDHEN and CDR2 SYDVKM come from the germline V gene. This CDR3 comprises 18 residues. V shed 3 bases and J 4 bases; nucleotides not matched to a gene: 18. CDR3 residues: CASSFPRSGQVGWYEQYF. CDR3 nucleotide sequence: TGTGCCAGCAGTTTTCCGCGGAGCGGACAGGTCGGGTGGTACGAGCAGTACTTC.

V usage is TRBV19 and J usage is TRBJ2-7; 11 bases map to TRBD1. Germline V gene sequence: CDR1 LNHDA, CDR2 SQIVND (reference sequence). Trimming at V came to 4 bases and at J to 9 bases, leaving 5 bases not matched to a gene. CDR3 size: 13 residues. DNA for the CDR3: TGTGCCAGTAGTAGCGGACAGGGGGCTTGGCAGTACTTC. Encoded protein: CASSSGQGAWQYF.

As concerns this clone: A read error may produce the germline difference seen at one junction end. As DNA, the CDR3 is TGCGCCAGCAGTCCGTGGTATAGGGGCAGGTCCTTCAATCCGAACACCGGGGGGCTGTTTTTT. This gives the protein CASSPWYRGRSFNPNTGGLFF. The rearrangement joins TRBV23-1 to TRBJ2-2; D is possibly TRBD2 (6 bases). TRBV23-1 is an open reading frame, and its role is uncertain. This CDR3 is built from 21 residues.

This clone appeared a few times. The genes are TRBV4-3 and TRBJ1-1; D ambiguous. The germline CDR1 and CDR2 sequences are LGHNA and YSLEER. The V gene lost 0 bases and the J gene lost 1 base, with 6 bases spanning the gap. CDR3 length: 14 amino acids. The CDR3 region is CASSQDTRNTEAFF. CDR3 nucleotide sequence: TGCGCCAGCAGCCAAGATACGCGGAACACTGAAGCTTTCTTT.

The chain links TRBV7-9 to TRBJ1-5; 7 bases are shared with TRBD1. With 5 bases clipped from V and 4 bases from J, the junction kept 2 bases outside the gene matches. This CDR3 contains 13 residues. Germline values: CDR1 SEHNR, CDR2 FQNEAQ (reference sequence). The CDR3 sequence: CASSPQGNQPQHF. CDR3 sequence (DNA): TGTGCCAGCAGCCCACAGGGGAATCAGCCCCAGCATTTT.

This clone was picked up a small number of times. V and J are TRBV30 and TRBJ1-2, with D perhaps TRBD1 (6 bases). This CDR3 is built from 13 residues. CDR1 and CDR2 (germline): GTSNPN, SVGIG (reference sequence). Trimming shortened V by 2 bases and J by 7 bases, and 14 bases separated the two germline ends. CDR3 residues: CAWSPQAGVGYTF. The CDR3 DNA follows: TGTGCCTGGAGTCCCCAGGCAGGGGTTGGCTACACCTTC.

The rearrangement joins TRBV6-1 to TRBJ2-2; D is perhaps TRBD2 (6 bases). The CDR3 runs 16 residues. Germline V gene sequence: CDR1 MNHNS, CDR2 SASEGT. V lost 4 bases to trimming and J lost 6 bases, with 18 bases between them. CDR3 region: CASSGPGAASAGELFF. CDR3 sequence (DNA): TGTGCCAGCAGTGGGCCGGGAGCTGCGAGCGCCGGGGAGCTGTTTTTT.

There are a few counts of this clone. The CDR3 loop reads CASSLGLAEIQNNEQFF. Here the CDR3 DNA reads TGTGCCAGCAGCTTAGGACTAGCGGAAATCCAGAACAATGAGCAGTTCTTC. V and J are TRBV13 and TRBJ2-1, with 8 bases fitting TRBD2. V lost 0 bases to trimming and J lost 5 bases; unmatched junction nucleotides: 9. CDR1 PRHDT and CDR2 FYEKMQ come from the germline V gene (reference sequence). This CDR3 is 17 amino acids long.

Only a few counts were recorded for this clone. The rearrangement joins TRBV10-3 to TRBJ1-1, with D maybe TRBD1 (5 bases). V lost 2 bases and J 5 bases, leaving 15 bases between the germline ends. This CDR3 is 15 amino acids long. Germline-derived CDR1 and CDR2 are ENHRY and SYGVKD. This chain's CDR3 is CAISEEAAGRTEAFF. The CDR3 nucleotides are TGTGCCATCAGTGAGGAAGCCGCAGGGAGGACTGAAGCTTTCTTT.

The chain employs TRBV19 and TRBJ2-6; TRBD1 aligns across 8 bases. V gave up 3 bases and J gave up 0 bases; unmatched junction bases: 13. This CDR3 is 20 amino acids long. CDR1 LNHDA and CDR2 SQIVND come from the germline V gene (reference sequence). The CDR3 region is CASSMVRWGQDSSGANVLTF. The CDR3 DNA follows: TGTGCCAGTAGTATGGTTAGGTGGGGACAGGACAGCTCTGGGGCCAACGTCCTGACTTTC.

In its sample, this clone was seen a few times. V usage is TRBV4-1 and J usage is TRBJ1-2; D not resolved. V was pared by 1 base and J by 5 bases, with 11 bases between. The germline V gene encodes CDR1 MGHRA and CDR2 YSYEKL. The CDR3 sequence is 14 residues long. This chain's CDR3 is CASSQAGTAYGYTF. The CDR3 region has the DNA TGCGCCAGCAGCCAAGCGGGAACAGCGTATGGCTACACCTTC.

This clone was detected a few times. The chain uses TRBV18 and TRBJ1-2; TRBD1 matches at 12 bases. Per germline, CDR1 KGHSH and CDR2 LQKENI. After removal of 2 bases from V and 8 bases from J, the junction contained 9 bases not matched to a gene. The CDR3 covers 16 residues. In DNA, the CDR3 is TGTGCCAGCTCACCAAACCCGGGACAGGGGGCGGACGGCTACACCTTC. Protein: CASSPNPGQGADGYTF. Complete variable domain (other parts from reference TRBV18 and TRBJ1-2): NAGVMQNPRHLVRRRGQEARLRCSPMKGHSHVYWYRQLPEEGLKFMVYLQKENIIDESGMPKERFSAEFPKEGPSILRIQQVVRGDSAAYFCASSPNPGQGADGYTFGSGTRLTVV.